This T cell receptor beta chain appears in the sequencing data of a study of blood T cell repertoires in COVID-19. The V gene's germline CDR1 is KGHDR and CDR2 SFDVKD. Trimming cost V 1 base and J 7 bases, with 7 bases left between them. The CDR3 is made up of 12 amino acids. Libraries were prepared by immunoSEQ multiplex PCR; TCRdb keeps only in-frame clonotypes and omits some of them. The data contain 250,000 to 400,000 clones, about nine tenths of them seen just once; the ten biggest clones take up less than 3.5%. This chain uses TRBV24-1 with TRBJ2-7; tentative D call: TRBD1 (6 bases). The sequenced sample consisted of peripheral blood. This receptor was obtained from a young woman with COVID-19, enrolled during active disease. CDR3 region: CATSDFQGEQYF. CDR3 nucleotides: TGTGCCACCAGTGATTTCCAGGGGGAGCAGTACTTC.